The sequence of this TCR beta chain was determined in a study of T cells after yellow fever vaccination. The wider study: Fractions containing few cells were prepared with SMART-Seq v4 Ultra Low Input.

General observations from the study: Reappearance after the booster was seen for most primary-vaccination clones, at 95% to 97% CD4 and 75% to 90% CD8. A secondary response was less intense yet reached its peak sooner, at day 5 versus 15.

V gave up 6 bases and J gave up 7 bases, with 19 bases separating them. This CDR3 region has 13 residues. Germline V gene sequence: CDR1 DFQATT, CDR2 SNEGSKA (reference sequence). Concerning this clonotype: Antigen unknown.

A 5'RACE template-switching step, the method used to make TCR cDNA, added a universal primer site and UMIs. Each CDR3 protein is one row after TCRdb ran MiXCR on the 5' RACE reads. The data hold some 350,000 distinct CDR3 sequences, with 6.2% observed a single time. The chain has TRBV20-1 and TRBJ2-7; no definite D call. The sample here was PBMCs, taken 5 days after the yellow fever booster vaccination. The TCR sequence derives from a man aged 30-40 years who received the YFV17D yellow fever vaccine. CDR3: CSAQNWLFGEQYF. The CDR3 coding sequence is TGCAGTGCCCAAAACTGGCTCTTCGGGGAGCAGTACTTC.